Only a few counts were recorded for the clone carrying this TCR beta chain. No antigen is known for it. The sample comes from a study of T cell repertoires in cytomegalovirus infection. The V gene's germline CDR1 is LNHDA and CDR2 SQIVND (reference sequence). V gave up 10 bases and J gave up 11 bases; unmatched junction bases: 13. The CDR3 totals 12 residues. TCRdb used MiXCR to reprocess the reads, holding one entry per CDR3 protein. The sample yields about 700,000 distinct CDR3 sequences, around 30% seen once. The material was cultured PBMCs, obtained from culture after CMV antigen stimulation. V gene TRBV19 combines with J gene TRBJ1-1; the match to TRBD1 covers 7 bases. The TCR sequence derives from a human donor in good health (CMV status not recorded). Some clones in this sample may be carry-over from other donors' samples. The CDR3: CATSGEGATAFF. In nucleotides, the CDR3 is TGTGCCACTTCGGGGGAGGGGGCGACCGCTTTCTTT. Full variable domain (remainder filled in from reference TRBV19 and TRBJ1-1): DGGITQSPKYLFRKEGQNVTLSCEQNLNHDAMYWYRQDPGQGLRLIYYSQIVNDFQKGDIAEGYSVSREKKESFPLTVTSAQKNPTAFYLCATSGEGATAFFGQGTRLTVV.